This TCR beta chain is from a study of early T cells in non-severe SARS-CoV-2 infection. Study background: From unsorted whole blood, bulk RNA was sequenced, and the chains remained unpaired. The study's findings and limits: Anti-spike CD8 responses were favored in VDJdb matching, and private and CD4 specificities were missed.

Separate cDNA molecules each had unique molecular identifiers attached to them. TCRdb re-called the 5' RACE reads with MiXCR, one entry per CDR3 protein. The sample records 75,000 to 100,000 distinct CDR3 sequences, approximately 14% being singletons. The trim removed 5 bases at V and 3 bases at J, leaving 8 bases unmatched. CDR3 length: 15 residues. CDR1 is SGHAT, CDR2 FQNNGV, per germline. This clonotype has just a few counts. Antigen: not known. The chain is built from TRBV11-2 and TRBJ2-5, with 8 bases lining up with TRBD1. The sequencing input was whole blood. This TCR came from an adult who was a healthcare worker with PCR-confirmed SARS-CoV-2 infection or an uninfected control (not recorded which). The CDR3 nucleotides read TGTGCCAGCAGCCCGCAACCGGGACAGGAAGAGACCCAGTACTTC. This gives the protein CASSPQPGQEETQYF.